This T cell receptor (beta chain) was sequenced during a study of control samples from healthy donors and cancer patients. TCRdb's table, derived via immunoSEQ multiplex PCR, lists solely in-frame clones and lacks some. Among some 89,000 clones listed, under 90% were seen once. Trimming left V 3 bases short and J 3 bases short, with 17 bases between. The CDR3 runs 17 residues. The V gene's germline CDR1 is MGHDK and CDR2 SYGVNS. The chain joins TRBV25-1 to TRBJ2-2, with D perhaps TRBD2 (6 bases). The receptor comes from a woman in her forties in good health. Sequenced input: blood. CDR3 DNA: TGTGCCAGCAGTGACCCCTACGGCGGGGTGGACACCGGGGAGCTGTTTTTT. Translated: CASSDPYGGVDTGELFF.